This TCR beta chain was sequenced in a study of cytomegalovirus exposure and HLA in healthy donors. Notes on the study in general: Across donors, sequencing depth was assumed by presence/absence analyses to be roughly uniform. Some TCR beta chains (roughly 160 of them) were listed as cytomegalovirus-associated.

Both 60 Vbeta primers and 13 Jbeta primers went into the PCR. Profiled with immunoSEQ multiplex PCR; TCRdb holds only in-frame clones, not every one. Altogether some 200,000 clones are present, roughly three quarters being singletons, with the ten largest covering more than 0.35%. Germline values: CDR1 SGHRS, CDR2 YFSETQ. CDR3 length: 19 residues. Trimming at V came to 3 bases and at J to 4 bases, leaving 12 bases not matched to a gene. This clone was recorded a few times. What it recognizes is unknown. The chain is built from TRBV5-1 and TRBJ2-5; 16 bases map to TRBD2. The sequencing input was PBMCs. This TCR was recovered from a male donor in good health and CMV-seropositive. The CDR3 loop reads CASSSPGLAGGLVGETQYF. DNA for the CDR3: TGCGCCAGCAGCTCGCCGGGACTAGCGGGGGGGCTGGTAGGAGAGACCCAGTACTTC.